This T cell receptor (beta chain) was profiled in a study of metastatic and nonmetastatic thyroid tumors. Study results and limitations: Reports indicated that malignant thyroid tumors showed significantly higher TCR beta diversity than benign nodules did, in blood and tumor.

Thyroid surgery was performed in patients who had received no treatment beforehand. TCRdb re-called clones from the PCR reads using MiXCR. The sample has about 30,000 clones; around a sixth are singletons. About this clone: Its specificity is unknown.

V lost 1 base and J 0 bases, leaving 10 bases between the germline ends. Germline V gives CDR1 LGHNA, CDR2 YNFKEQ. The CDR3 is 16 residues long. This chain links TRBV4-2 with TRBJ1-3, with D hard to call. The receptor was isolated from a female donor with papillary thyroid cancer or a benign thyroid nodule (not recorded which). Some clones in this sample may be carry-over from other donors' samples. The sequenced sample consisted of blood. Here the CDR3 DNA reads TGTGCCAGCAGCCAAGCCGCAGTCACCTCTGGAAACACCATATATTTT. Amino acids: CASSQAAVTSGNTIYF.